Listed here are 12 T cell receptor beta chains from one sample, sequenced in a study of shared clonotypes between healthy human individuals. Generated by immunoSEQ multiplex PCR, the TCRdb table keeps only in-frame clones and is missing some. In the table there are roughly 500,000 clones, around 74% of which are singletons. The specimen was PBMCs. These receptors came from a woman aged 40-49 years in good health. Some clones in this sample may be carry-over from other donors' samples.

The chain is built from TRBV5-1 and TRBJ2-7; D gene ambiguous. The V end lost 4 bases, the J end lost 2 bases, and 13 bases lay between the germline ends. Germline CDR1 reads SGHRS; CDR2 reads YFSETQ. This CDR3 spans 14 amino acids. The CDR3 bases are TGCGCCAGCAGCCCAACGGCCAACCCCTACGAGCAGTACTTC. It codes for CASSPTANPYEQYF.

The rearrangement links TRBV9 to TRBJ2-2; 9 nucleotides align to TRBD2. Germline-derived CDR1 and CDR2 are SGDLS and YYNGEE. The CDR3 has 17 residues. The junction had 11 bases not matched to a gene; V was cut back by 3 bases and J by 5 bases. The CDR3 sequence is CASSDRRVAGVTGELFF. The CDR3 bases are TGTGCCAGCAGCGACCGACGGGTAGCGGGAGTTACCGGGGAGCTGTTTTTT.

This clone came up a few times. The chain employs TRBV9 and TRBJ1-4; 8 bases line up with TRBD1. The CDR3 runs 15 residues. In germline, CDR1 is SGDLS, CDR2 YYNGEE. J gave up 5 bases and V 4 bases, and 7 bases lay outside the gene matches. CDR3 nucleotides: TGTGCCAGCAGCCTAACCGGGACAGGCAATGAAAAACTGTTTTTT. This sequence encodes CASSLTGTGNEKLFF.

Concerning this clone itself: Other DNA sequences from this sample encode an identical CDR3 as well. This chain connects TRBV29-1 to TRBJ2-1, with 10 positions matching TRBD1. The V gene end was trimmed by 4 bases and the J gene end by 4 bases; junction bases not matched to a gene: 1. CDR3 size: 13 residues. Looked up from germline, CDR1 is SQVTM and CDR2 is ANQGSEA. CDR3 protein: CSVGQGAYNEQFF. The CDR3 coding sequence is TGCAGCGTTGGACAGGGGGCATACAATGAGCAGTTCTTC.

A note on this clone: This sample includes further DNA sequences coding for the same CDR3. This chain uses TRBV7-2 with TRBJ2-7, with 12 bases that match TRBD1. CDR3 length: 15 amino acids. Unmatched junction bases numbered 1, after V lost 0 bases and J lost 4 bases. CDR1 SGHTA and CDR2 FQGNSA come from the germline V gene. The CDR3 bases are TGTGCCAGCAGCTTAGCGGGACAGGGGGCGTACGAGCAGTACTTC. As protein: CASSLAGQGAYEQYF.

This chain links TRBV7-2 with TRBJ2-7, with 10 bases matching TRBD2. J lost 1 base, V lost 0 bases, and 12 bases had no gene match. Germline-derived CDR1 and CDR2 are SGHTA and FQGNSA. This CDR3 region has 19 residues. The CDR3 region is CASSLASSGSRTLSYEQYF. CDR3 nucleotides: TGTGCCAGCAGCTTAGCTTCTAGCGGGAGTAGGACCCTTTCCTACGAGCAGTACTTC. The variable domain in full, with the rest retrieved from reference TRBV7-2 and TRBJ2-7, is GAGVSQSPSNKVTEKGKDVELRCDPISGHTALYWYRQSLGQGLEFLIYFQGNSAPDKSGLPSDRFSAERTGGSVSTLTIQRTQQEDSAVYLCASSLASSGSRTLSYEQYFGPGTRLTVT.

This clone has only a few counts. J is TRBJ2-3 and V is TRBV6-1, with 9 bases that match TRBD1. This CDR3 has 15 amino acids. CDR1 is MNHNS and CDR2 is SASEGT in the germline V gene. The trim removed 3 bases at V and 6 bases at J, leaving 7 bases unmatched. The CDR3 DNA follows: TGTGCCAGCAGTGAGGGGACAGGGAGCGTGGATACGCAGTATTTT. Its translation: CASSEGTGSVDTQYF.

The rearrangement joins TRBV6-6 to TRBJ1-1; tentative D call: TRBD1 (5 bases). The CDR3 sequence is 13 residues long. The V and J ends lost 8 bases and 0 bases respectively, with 10 bases between them. From germline, CDR1 is MNHNY and CDR2 SVGAGI (reference sequence). As DNA, the CDR3 is TGTGCCAGCTGGAGGGGTATGAACACTGAAGCTTTCTTT. Its translation: CASWRGMNTEAFF.

This rearrangement joins TRBV5-5 to TRBJ2-7; 8 bases are shared with TRBD1. Germline CDR1 SGHKS, CDR2 YYEKEE (reference sequence). Trimming removed 4 bases from V and 0 bases from J; junction bases left unmatched: 6. The CDR3 has 15 amino acids. The CDR3 protein is CASSRTGGYSYEQYF. For the CDR3, the DNA is TGTGCCAGCAGCAGAACAGGGGGTTACTCCTACGAGCAGTACTTC.

J is TRBJ2-3 and V is TRBV2; D gene ambiguous. This CDR3 has 14 amino acids. Germline values: CDR1 SNHLY, CDR2 FYNNEI. V dropped 5 bases and J dropped 3 bases, with 12 bases sitting between them. The CDR3 here is CASSRLISTDTQYF. CDR3 coding DNA: TGTGCCAGCAGTCGCCTTATCTCAACAGATACGCAGTATTTT.

This clone was recorded once. This chain joins TRBV19 and TRBJ1-5; D is unclear. V was trimmed by 7 bases and J by 7 bases, leaving 11 bases between them. This CDR3 is built from 12 residues. Germline assignment: CDR1 LNHDA and CDR2 SQIVND (reference sequence). The CDR3, as DNA: TGTGCCAGTATGGGGAGTCAGCAGCCCCAGCATTTT. It translates to CASMGSQQPQHF.

The chain recombines TRBV5-1 with TRBJ2-3; 11 bases line up with TRBD2. The V segment lost 2 bases and the J segment 2 bases; nucleotides outside the gene matches: 4. The CDR3 sequence is 16 residues long. Germline loops: CDR1 SGHRS, CDR2 YFSETQ. CDR3 DNA sequence: TGCGCCAGCAGCTTACCGGGACTAGCGGACACAGATACGCAGTATTTT. Translation gives CASSLPGLADTDTQYF.